A selection of T cell receptor beta chains follows, all from one sample in a study of blood T cell repertoires in COVID-19. Assay used: immunoSEQ multiplex PCR; TCRdb lists only in-frame clones, some missing. This table holds roughly 200,000 clones, 85% found once. Input material: PBMCs or T cells enriched from blood (not recorded which). These receptors were obtained from a man aged 35-49 years who had recovered from COVID-19. CDR3s include the opening cysteine and the closing phenylalanine or tryptophan. D genes are given only for firm matches. Rows may omit the clone size; those that give it use once, few, many or a size class.

>.|TRBV7-8|TRBJ2-7|TRBD2
CASSFGLAGGYEQYF
TGTGCCAGCAGCTTCGGACTAGCGGGAGGGTACGAGCAGTACTTC
>.|TRBV19|TRBJ2-1|.
CASTSGYSYNEQFF
.
>.|TRBV11-2|TRBJ2-7|.
CASSQTQDEQYF
TGTGCCAGCAGCCAGACCCAGGACGAGCAGTACTTC
>.|TRBV3-1/TRBV3-2|TRBJ2-5|TRBD1
CASSQDKGAGETQYF
TGTGCCAGCAGCCAAGATAAGGGGGCTGGGGAGACCCAGTACTTC
>.|TRBV4-1|TRBJ2-2|TRBD2
CASSHPAPRLAGDLGGELFF
TGCGCCAGCAGCCATCCTGCCCCGAGGCTAGCGGGAGACTTAGGCGGGGAGCTGTTTTTT
>.|TRBV3-1/TRBV3-2|TRBJ1-5|.
CASSPGGNQPQHF
TGTGCCAGCAGCCCCGGAGGGAATCAGCCCCAGCATTTT
>.|TRBV19|TRBJ2-7|.
CASSIKGGIAYEQYF
TGTGCCAGTAGTATTAAGGGCGGGATTGCGTACGAGCAGTACTTC
>.|TRBV10-1|TRBJ2-5|TRBD2
CASSVVSGGGKITQYF
TGCGCCAGCAGTGTGGTTAGCGGGGGGGGCAAGATCACCCAGTACTTC
>.|TRBV9|TRBJ2-7|.
CASSMTGYEQYF
TGTGCCAGCAGCATGACTGGGTACGAGCAGTACTTC
>.|TRBV10-3|TRBJ2-3|TRBD2
CAISGTSGKADTQYF
TGTGCCATCAGTGGGACTAGCGGGAAAGCAGATACGCAGTATTTT
>once|TRBV7-3|TRBJ2-1|TRBD1
CASSSGTGGHEQFF
TGTGCCAGCAGCTCGGGGACAGGGGGACATGAGCAGTTCTTC
>.|TRBV5-6|TRBJ2-7|TRBD2
CASRLWGLALSYEQYF
TGTGCCAGCAGACTGTGGGGACTAGCGCTTTCCTACGAGCAGTACTTC
>.|TRBV5-1|TRBJ1-3|.
CASRQTVGERTIYF
TGCGCCAGCAGACAAACGGTTGGAGAGCGCACCATATATTTT
>.|TRBV19|TRBJ1-1|.
CASINTVFSQGNSNTEAFF
TGTGCCAGTATCAATACCGTGTTCTCCCAGGGCAATTCGAACACTGAAGCTTTCTTT
>.|TRBV2|TRBJ1-2|TRBD1
CASRGGQGSGYGYTF
TGTGCCAGCAGGGGGGGACAGGGCTCTGGCTATGGCTACACCTTC
>.|TRBV7-6|TRBJ2-2|TRBD2
CASSLAPGGDTGELFF
TGTGCCAGCAGCTTAGCGCCGGGAGGGGACACCGGGGAGCTGTTTTTT
>.|TRBV5-1|TRBJ2-7|.
CASSLGQASYEQYF
TGCGCCAGCAGCTTGGGACAGGCCTCCTACGAGCAGTACTTC
>.|TRBV5-1|TRBJ2-2|.
CASSLGQPNTGELFF
TGCGCCAGCAGCTTGGGACAGCCGAACACCGGGGAGCTGTTTTTT
>.|TRBV19|TRBJ1-1|TRBD1
CASSIGTGTEAFF
TGTGCCAGTAGTATAGGGACAGGCACTGAAGCTTTCTTT
>.|TRBV18|TRBJ2-7|TRBD2
CASSLGTSGPNPYEQYF
TGTGCCAGCTCTCTCGGGACTAGCGGACCGAACCCCTACGAGCAGTACTTC
>.|TRBV10-2|TRBJ2-7|TRBD2
CASSESTLTSGANF
TGCGCCAGCAGTGAGTCGACCCTGACTAGCGGGGCTAACTTC
>.|TRBV5-1|TRBJ2-1|TRBD1
CASSLEGQGVYNEQFF
TGCGCCAGCAGCTTGGAGGGACAGGGGGTTTACAATGAGCAGTTCTTC
>.|TRBV24-1|TRBJ1-2|.
CAIREHNYGYTF
TGTGCCATTCGTGAGCACAACTATGGCTACACCTTC
>.|TRBV7-6|TRBJ2-7|TRBD2
CASSLPAGGPGEQYF
TGTGCCAGCAGCTTACCAGCGGGGGGCCCGGGCGAGCAGTACTTC
>once|TRBV6-1|TRBJ1-4|TRBD1
CASSEPGTGEMYEKLFF
TGTGCCAGCAGTGAACCCGGGACAGGGGAAATGTATGAAAAACTGTTTTTT
>.|TRBV3-1/TRBV3-2|TRBJ2-3|TRBD1
CASSPHRGGTDTQYF
TGTGCCAGCAGCCCCCACAGGGGTGGAACAGATACGCAGTATTTT
>.|TRBV7-8|TRBJ1-2|TRBD1
CASSSAGTGKTNYGYTF
TGTGCCAGCAGCTCCGCCGGGACAGGGAAAACTAACTATGGCTACACCTTC
>.|TRBV4-3|TRBJ2-1|TRBD2
CASSQVKTSGRYYNEQFF
TGCGCCAGCAGCCAAGTGAAAACAAGCGGGAGATACTACAATGAGCAGTTCTTC
>.|TRBV1|TRBJ2-1|.
CTSSLSGTRIVPEQFF
TGCACCAGCAGCCTGAGCGGGACTAGAATCGTTCCTGAGCAGTTCTTC
>.|TRBV28|TRBJ2-7|TRBD1
CASSFTGGSRRYEQYF
TGTGCCAGCAGTTTCACAGGGGGCAGTAGAAGGTACGAGCAGTACTTC